The 10 T cell receptor beta chains presented below share a single source sample, sequenced in a study of shared clonotypes between healthy human individuals. Produced via immunoSEQ multiplex PCR; TCRdb's table is partial and in-frame only. The table lists more than 80,000 clones, around two thirds of them singletons. Specimen: memory CD8+ T cells sorted from blood. Stated subset: CD45RO+ cells pooled with CCR7-negative TemRA cells. The receptors originated from a man between 25 and 39 years old in good health.

CDR3 nucleotides: TGTGCCAGCAGTTTATGGACAGGGGATATTTCCTACGAGCAGTACTTC. This translates into CASSLWTGDISYEQYF. The rearrangement links TRBV28 to TRBJ2-7, with 8 bases aligning to TRBD1. CDR3 length: 16 residues. Germline trimming cut 0 bases from V and 1 base from J; bases unmatched to any gene: 5. The germline CDR1 and CDR2 sequences are MDHEN and SYDVKM.

V usage is TRBV18 and J usage is TRBJ1-1, with D maybe TRBD1 (5 bases). The CDR3 contains 14 residues. Germline CDR1 is KGHSH and CDR2 is LQKENI. V was trimmed by 3 bases and J by 5 bases, leaving 13 bases between them. The CDR3 here is CASSPAWGETEAFF. For the CDR3, the DNA is TGTGCCAGCTCACCCGCTTGGGGGGAAACTGAAGCTTTCTTT.

The gene calls are TRBV5-5 and TRBJ1-2, with TRBD1 matching 10 bases. Germline V lookup: CDR1 SGHKS, CDR2 YYEKEE (reference sequence). The CDR3 spans 16 residues. V gave up 0 bases and J gave up 2 bases; unmatched junction bases: 4. In DNA, the CDR3 is TGTGCCAGCAGCTTGGGGGACAGGGGCCAGAACTATGGCTACACCTTC. Protein product: CASSLGDRGQNYGYTF. Complete variable domain (other parts from reference TRBV5-5 and TRBJ1-2): DAGVTQSPTHLIKTRGQQVTLRCSPISGHKSVSWYQQVLGQGPQFIFQYYEKEERGRGNFPDRFSARQFPNYSSELNVNALLLGDSALYLCASSLGDRGQNYGYTFGSGTRLTVV.

CDR3 nucleotides: TGCAGCGTTGCCCGGGGGCAGAACACTGAAGCTTTCTTT. It is translated as CSVARGQNTEAFF. V is TRBV29-1 and J is TRBJ1-1; TRBD1 is a possible D gene (6 bases). The CDR3 runs 13 residues. Looked up from germline, CDR1 is SQVTM and CDR2 is ANQGSEA. With 4 bases removed from V and 1 base from J, the gap between germline ends came to 10 bases.

The gene calls are TRBV28 and TRBJ1-1, with no clear D. Germline CDR1 is MDHEN and CDR2 is SYDVKM. Trimming left V 3 bases short and J 0 bases short, with 11 bases between. This CDR3 spans 15 amino acids. The CDR3 region is CASSFHRTMNTEAFF. In DNA form, the CDR3 reads TGTGCCAGCAGTTTTCATAGGACCATGAACACTGAAGCTTTCTTT.

CDR3 sequence reads: CASSYSGTSGYNEQFF. CDR3 sequence (DNA): TGTGCCAGCAGTTACTCAGGAACTAGCGGATACAATGAGCAGTTCTTC. The V call is TRBV6-6, the J call TRBJ2-1, with 8 positions matching TRBD2. Germline CDR1 MNHNY, CDR2 SVGAGI (reference sequence). This CDR3 has 16 amino acids. The V gene end was trimmed by 0 bases and the J gene end by 4 bases; junction bases not matched to a gene: 5.

V usage is TRBV25-1 and J usage is TRBJ1-4, with a tentative D call TRBD1 (6 bases). This CDR3 is built from 15 residues. Germline loops: CDR1 MGHDK, CDR2 SYGVNS. Between the trimmed V and J ends, which lost 4 bases and 7 bases, there was a span of 16 bases. CDR3 amino acids: CASSGVEWTAEKLFF. CDR3 DNA sequence: TGTGCCAGCAGTGGGGTAGAGTGGACAGCTGAAAAACTGTTTTTT.

This clone showed up just a few times. This sequence joins TRBV27 and TRBJ2-7, with D hard to call. V lost 2 bases to trimming and J lost 7 bases, with 9 bases between them. Germline V gene sequence: CDR1 MNHEY, CDR2 SMNVEV (reference sequence). The length of the CDR3 is 12 residues. The CDR3 here is CASSLPSSEQYF. In DNA, the CDR3 is TGTGCCAGCAGTTTACCCTCGAGTGAGCAGTACTTC.

This chain uses TRBV11-2 with TRBJ2-7, with 7 bases identical to TRBD2. The CDR3 has 14 amino acids. Per the germline V gene, CDR1 is SGHAT and CDR2 is FQNNGV. The trim removed 6 bases at V and 4 bases at J, leaving 9 bases unmatched. The CDR3 DNA reads TGTGCCAGCAGTGGGGCGGGAGCTGGGTACGAGCAGTACTTC. The encoded protein is CASSGAGAGYEQYF.

This clone has ten or more counts. The chain joins TRBV15 to TRBJ1-5, with D perhaps matching TRBD1 (5 bases). V lost 0 bases and J 8 bases, leaving 17 bases between the germline ends. CDR1 is LNHNV and CDR2 is YYDKDF in the germline V gene (reference sequence). The CDR3 is 16 amino acids. This CDR3 reads CATSRETVDRVKPQHF. The CDR3 coding sequence is TGTGCCACCAGCAGAGAAACGGTAGACAGAGTTAAGCCCCAGCATTTT. Supplemented by reference TRBV15 and TRBJ1-5, the full variable domain reads DAMVIQNPRYQVTQFGKPVTLSCSQTLNHNVMYWYQQKSSQAPKLLFHYYDKDFNNEADTPDNFQSRRPNTSFCFLDIRSPGLGDTAMYLCATSRETVDRVKPQHFGDGTRLSIL.